This T cell receptor (beta chain) appears in the sequencing data of a study of early T cells in non-severe SARS-CoV-2 infection. Overall study: Sequencing of bulk RNA from unsorted whole blood was done, without chain pairing. Study observations and caveats: VDJdb-based annotation leaned toward anti-spike CD8 responses and missed private and CD4 specificities.

Individual cDNA molecules each received unique molecular identifiers attached to them. TCRdb passed the 5' RACE reads through MiXCR, listing each CDR3 protein once. Counted here are more than 55,000 distinct CDR3 sequences, around 13% occurring once; the ten biggest clones make up 1.2% to 1.5%. This clonotype was seen at least ten times. The target antigen is unknown. The CDR3 is made up of 13 amino acids. V dropped 3 bases and J dropped 5; count of bases not matched to a gene: 5. Germline V gene data show CDR1 as DFQATT and CDR2 as SNEGSKA (reference sequence). The clonotype comes from an adult who was a healthcare worker with PCR-confirmed SARS-CoV-2 infection or an uninfected control (not recorded which). This chain connects TRBV20-1 to TRBJ1-2, with 8 bases identical to TRBD1. The source material was whole blood. The CDR3 sequence is CSARQGARYGYTF. The DNA for the CDR3 is TGCAGTGCTAGGCAGGGGGCTAGGTATGGCTACACCTTC.